The clone carrying this T cell receptor (beta chain) was observed many times. The antigen remains undetermined. Per the germline V gene, CDR1 is MDHEN and CDR2 is SYDVKM. The germline V and J ends were trimmed by 7 bases and 6 bases, with 15 bases remaining between them. The length of the CDR3 is 13 residues. This sample stems from a study of CD8 T cells in ankylosing spondylitis. Regarding the study as a whole: In peripheral blood, disease-linked CD8+ clones occurred at relatively low frequencies. Within matched ankylosing spondylitis synovial fluid, disease-linked clones were reportedly significantly enriched. Past studies reported some motif variants in reactive arthritis synovial fluid and blood.

MiXCR, applied by TCRdb to the 5' RACE reads, yields one record per CDR3 protein. The sample shows more than 150,000 distinct CDR3 sequences, 15% to 20% of them seen only once. The genes are TRBV28 and TRBJ1-2; the D gene is possibly TRBD1 (6 bases). The sample taken for sequencing was blood, either unsorted or a sorted T cell fraction (not recorded which). The origin of this receptor is a male donor aged 10 to 35 with ankylosing spondylitis or in good health (not recorded which). The DNA for the CDR3 is TGTGCCAGCACAAGTTACAGGGTAGATGGCTACACCTTC. Translation gives CASTSYRVDGYTF.